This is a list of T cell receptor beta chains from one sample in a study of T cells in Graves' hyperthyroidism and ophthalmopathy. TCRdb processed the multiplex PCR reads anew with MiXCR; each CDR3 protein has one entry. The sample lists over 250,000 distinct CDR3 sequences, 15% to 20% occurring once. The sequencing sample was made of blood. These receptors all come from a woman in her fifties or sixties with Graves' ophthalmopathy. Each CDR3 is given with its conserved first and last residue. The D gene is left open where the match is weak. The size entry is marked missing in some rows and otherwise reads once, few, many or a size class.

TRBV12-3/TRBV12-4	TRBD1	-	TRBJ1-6	TGTGCCAGCAGTTTGGGACAGGGGTTCTATAATTCACCCCTCCACTTT	CASSLGQGFYNSPLHF
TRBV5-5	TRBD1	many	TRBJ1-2	TGTGCCAGCAGCACCGTCCCGGGACAGGGGCGATCTAACTATGGCTACACCTTC	CASSTVPGQGRSNYGYTF
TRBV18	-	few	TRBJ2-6	TGTGCCAGCTCACTTCAAGGCTCTGGGGCCAACGTCCTGACTTTC	CASSLQGSGANVLTF
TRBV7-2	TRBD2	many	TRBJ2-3	TGTGCCAGCAGCTTGACTAGCGGGGGCACAGATACGCAGTATTTT	CASSLTSGGTDTQYF
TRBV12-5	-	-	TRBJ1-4	TGTGCTAGTGGTTTGGGTTCAAGGACAGAAATTCGGTATGAAAAACTGTTTTTT	CASGLGSRTEIRYEKLFF
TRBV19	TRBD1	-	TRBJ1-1	TGTGCCAGTAGTAGGACAGGGGTGGGCACTGAAGCTTTCTTT	CASSRTGVGTEAFF
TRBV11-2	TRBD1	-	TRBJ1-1	TGTGCCAGCAGCTTACCCGGGACAGGGAGGACTGAAGCTTTCTTT	CASSLPGTGRTEAFF
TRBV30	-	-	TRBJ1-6	TGTGCCTGCTCGGGGCCCACCGGGCGGTCGTCCCTCCACTTT	CACSGPTGRSSLHF
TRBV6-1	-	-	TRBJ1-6	TGTGCCAGCAGTGAAGAGGGGGGCTTCTATAATTCACCCCTCCACTTT	CASSEEGGFYNSPLHF
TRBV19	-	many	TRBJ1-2	TGTGCCAGTAGTGTCCGGGTCAACTATGGCTACACCTTC	CASSVRVNYGYTF
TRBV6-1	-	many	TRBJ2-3	TGTGCCAGCAGTTATTTTGGAGAAGTAGGCACAGATACGCAGTATTTT	CASSYFGEVGTDTQYF
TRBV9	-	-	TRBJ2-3	TGTGCCAGCAGCCCAGGACTTCTACCGCGGGATACGCAGTATTTT	CASSPGLLPRDTQYF
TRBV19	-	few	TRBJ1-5	TGTGCCAGCACTACATTCGGGTTCGGTAATCAGCCCCAGCATTTT	CASTTFGFGNQPQHF
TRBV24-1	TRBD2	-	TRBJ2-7	TGTGCCACCAGTGATTTTTCTAGCGGGAGAGGCGATGAGCAGTACTTC	CATSDFSSGRGDEQYF